These T cell receptor beta chains were read from a single sample in a study of response to subunit inactivated influenza vaccine. TCRdb independently ran MiXCR on the RT-PCR reads; one entry per CDR3 protein. The repertoire holds 700,000 to 800,000 distinct CDR3 sequences, roughly 20% seen once, with roughly a tenth in the top ten. The sequenced sample was PBMCs from blood, obtained 4 to 6 days after vaccination. The receptors were sampled from a middle-aged man who received an inactivated influenza vaccine. Each CDR3 is given without its conserved first and last residue.

CDR3 length | J gene | V gene | CDR3 protein
12 | TRBJ2-1 | TRBV29-1 | SVEPGTGRNEQF
10 | TRBJ2-5 | TRBV29-1 | SVARGEGTQY
14 | TRBJ2-2 | TRBV9 | ASSVVGQTNTGELF
9 | TRBJ2-7 | TRBV28 | ASRQGSEQY
14 | TRBJ2-7 | TRBV20-1 | SARALGTGRLHEQY
14 | TRBJ2-5 | TRBV27 | ASSLFPGARQETQY
12 | TRBJ2-3 | TRBV20-1 | SASMERPRDTQY
13 | TRBJ2-2 | TRBV10-3 | AISESVTVPGELF
12 | TRBJ2-5 | TRBV12-3/TRBV12-4 | ASSRSGGAETQY
13 | TRBJ2-1 | TRBV2 | ASSRGQGMGDEQF
12 | TRBJ2-7 | TRBV5-1 | ASSGGQGAYEQY
13 | TRBJ2-5 | TRBV11-2 | ASSSPQRGEETQY
16 | TRBJ2-3 | TRBV7-8 | ASSLEAGIAGVLDTQY
12 | TRBJ2-1 | TRBV7-3 | ASSLSLAGREQF
12 | TRBJ2-2 | TRBV4-3 | ASSQEGVTGELF
14 | TRBJ2-7 | TRBV10-3 | AISQYRGKGVGEQY
11 | TRBJ1-1 | TRBV5-1 | ASSSGQKDEAF
8 | TRBJ2-1 | TRBV29-1 | SVLIHEQF
11 | TRBJ1-1 | TRBV27 | ASRLTGGTEAF
14 | TRBJ2-2 | TRBV27 | ASSHNRALVTGELF
13 | TRBJ2-7 | TRBV18 | ASSPGSGPLYEQY
13 | TRBJ1-1 | TRBV12-3/TRBV12-4 | ASTSLTRGVGVAF
12 | TRBJ2-7 | TRBV5-5 | ASSRGTGNYEQY
12 | TRBJ2-7 | TRBV27 | ASSRLTRISEQY
10 | TRBJ2-5 | TRBV20-1 | SAQTGRETQY
12 | TRBJ2-7 | TRBV5-5 | ATHPGTGIYEQY
13 | TRBJ1-1 | TRBV7-3 | ASSLTYDGNTEAF
13 | TRBJ2-3 | TRBV10-1 | ASSELGRDRDTQY
15 | TRBJ2-3 | TRBV5-1 | ASSGAPGTSGTDTQY
14 | TRBJ2-5 | TRBV7-2 | ASTLLRGGRRETQY
10 | TRBJ2-1 | TRBV20-1 | SATASYNEQF
13 | TRBJ2-2 | TRBV12-3/TRBV12-4 | ASSLRGGGTGELF
13 | TRBJ2-2 | TRBV28 | ASRNWGGNTGELF
11 | TRBJ1-5 | TRBV20-1 | SATGGVGQPQH
12 | TRBJ2-5 | TRBV7-2 | ASSSGTGGGTQY
14 | TRBJ1-1 | TRBV5-1 | ASSRDGQALNTEAF
9 | TRBJ1-2 | TRBV9 | ATSGLDGYT
12 | TRBJ1-6 | TRBV12-3/TRBV12-4 | ASSRGQGSSPLH
16 | TRBJ2-6 | TRBV6-2/TRBV6-3 | ASSYEHPGDSGANVLT
13 | TRBJ1-6 | TRBV5-1 | ASSLEGSGTSPLH
11 | TRBJ1-2 | TRBV29-1 | SVAAGQGYGYT
13 | TRBJ2-3 | TRBV29-1 | SAHTRTSGTDTQY